The 32 T cell receptor beta chains given below trace back to one sample, sequenced in a study of blood T cells in healthy people across ages. A second PCR, run for about 7 to 11 cycles, used a sample-barcoded 5' primer plus a J-beta primer mix. TCRdb re-called the 5' RACE reads through MiXCR, storing one row per CDR3 protein. The table records under 1,100,000 distinct CDR3 sequences, less than 25% of them present only once. These data were also filed under a second study, of T cells of mothers and their children.

What was sequenced was blood. Source of these receptors: a girl aged 2 to 10 in good health.

This clonotype was counted only a few times. The rearrangement uses TRBV4-1 and TRBJ1-4; 7 bases agree with TRBD1. The CDR3 spans 14 residues. Per the germline V gene, CDR1 is MGHRA and CDR2 is YSYEKL. With 2 bases clipped from V and 9 bases from J, the junction kept 6 bases outside the gene matches. The CDR3 sequence: CASSQFQGVQKLFF. CDR3 bases: TGCGCCAGCAGCCAATTTCAGGGGGTCCAAAAACTGTTTTTT.

V usage is TRBV11-3 and J usage is TRBJ1-2; tentatively, D is TRBD1 (5 bases). Trimming took off 7 bases at V and 8 bases at J, with 14 bases between the two ends. CDR3 length: 12 amino acids. Germline V gene data show CDR1 as SGHNT and CDR2 as YENEEA. CDR3 DNA: TGTGCCAGCACGGTCGGGGGGAAAGGCTACACCTTC. Translating gives CASTVGGKGYTF. Full variable domain (rest looked up from reference TRBV11-3 and TRBJ1-2): EAGVVQSPRYKIIEKKQPVAFWCNPISGHNTLYWYLQNLGQGPELLIRYENEEAVDDSQLPKDRFSAERLKGVDSTLKIQPAELGDSAVYLCASTVGGKGYTFGSGTRLTVV.

This clonotype was found a few times. The rearrangement links TRBV4-3 to TRBJ2-1; the D call may be TRBD1 or TRBD2 (6 bases each). The ends were cut back, 0 bases at V and 9 bases at J, with 15 bases in the middle. This CDR3 comprises 15 residues. Per the germline V gene, CDR1 is LGHNA and CDR2 is YSLEER. The CDR3 nucleotides read TGCGCCAGCAGCCAAGACGGGGGCGCAATGAGTGAGCAGTTCTTC. This gives the protein CASSQDGGAMSEQFF.

J is TRBJ2-4 and V is TRBV5-1; TRBD2 matches at 8 bases. The CDR3 has 14 residues. The germline CDR1 and CDR2 sequences are SGHRS and YFSETQ. J was trimmed by 9 bases and V by 5 bases; bases with no gene match: 10. CDR3 sequence (DNA): TGCGCCAGCAGAAGAAGCGGGAGCGAGGGCATTCAGTACTTC. It is translated as CASRRSGSEGIQYF.

This clonotype turned up a few times. This chain connects TRBV7-2 to TRBJ2-7, with D maybe TRBD1 (6 bases). Trimming took 3 bases from V and 12 from J, leaving 12 bases between them. Per germline, CDR1 SGHTA and CDR2 FQGNSA. CDR3 length: 11 residues. The CDR3 sequence: CASSFKTGPYF. CDR3 in DNA: TGTGCCAGCAGCTTCAAGACAGGACCGTACTTC. Drawing the rest from reference TRBV7-2 and TRBJ2-7, the complete variable domain is GAGVSQSPSNKVTEKGKDVELRCDPISGHTALYWYRQSLGQGLEFLIYFQGNSAPDKSGLPSDRFSAERTGGSVSTLTIQRTQQEDSAVYLCASSFKTGPYFGPGTRLTVT.

This clonotype occurred a few times. An end of the junction differs from the germline gene, which may be a read error. This chain links TRBV12-3 or TRBV12-4 with TRBJ1-4, with 7 nucleotides matching TRBD1. This CDR3 has 15 amino acids. The CDR3 sequence: CASSSASTGVEKLLF. Written as DNA, the CDR3 is TGTGCCAGCAGTTCCGCATCTACAGGGGTTGAAAAACTGCTTTTT.

The V call is TRBV20-1, the J call TRBJ2-5; 7 bases are shared with TRBD2. Per the germline V gene, CDR1 is DFQATT and CDR2 is SNEGSKA (reference sequence). The CDR3 has 14 amino acids. Trimming removed 6 bases from V and 5 bases from J; junction bases left unmatched: 12. CDR3 sequence (DNA): TGCAGTGCGCGTTCTAGCGGTGGCCGGGAGACCCAGTACTTC. Translation gives CSARSSGGRETQYF.

This clonotype occurred a few times. V gene TRBV2 combines with J gene TRBJ2-2; 7 nucleotides align to TRBD1. Trimming removed 7 bases from V and 0 bases from J; junction bases left unmatched: 5. The CDR3 is 15 residues long. CDR1 is SNHLY, CDR2 FYNNEI, per germline. The CDR3 DNA reads TGTGCCAGCATTTCGGGGACAGCGAACACCGGGGAGCTGTTTTTT. It specifies CASISGTANTGELFF.

This clonotype turned up a few times. The chain joins TRBV12-5 to TRBJ2-7; D gene unclear. Trimming removed 0 bases at V and 3 bases at J, with 9 bases between. Germline lookup yields CDR1 LGHNT and CDR2 FRNRAP. This CDR3 comprises 14 residues. CDR3 DNA: TGTGCTAGTGGTTTGGTCCTTGGCCTCTACGAGCAGTACTTC. It translates to CASGLVLGLYEQYF.

This clonotype was counted only a few times. The rearrangement uses TRBV12-3 or TRBV12-4 and TRBJ1-1; D remains ambiguous. There are 13 residues in the CDR3. V was shortened by 7 bases and J by 11 bases, with 20 bases between the two germline ends. The chain's CDR3 is CASNAGQIQWAFF. The DNA for the CDR3 is TGTGCCAGCAACGCTGGGCAAATTCAGTGGGCTTTCTTT.

The genes are TRBV7-9 and TRBJ1-6, with 8 bases aligning to TRBD1. With V trimmed by 4 bases and J by 12 bases, 5 bases remained unmatched. CDR3 size: 13 residues. Per germline, CDR1 SEHNR and CDR2 FQNEAQ (reference sequence). The CDR3 loop is CASSSEDRGPLHF. CDR3 nucleotide sequence: TGTGCCAGCAGCTCGGAAGACAGGGGACCCCTCCACTTT.

The V call is TRBV20-1, the J call TRBJ2-1, with a weak D call TRBD1 (5 bases). The J call may be wrong; the DNA end is better matched by TRBJ2-5. This CDR3 has 14 residues. Germline V lookup: CDR1 DFQATT, CDR2 SNEGSKA (reference sequence). The CDR3 here is CSARDSSAGETQYF. CDR3 nucleotide sequence: TGCAGTGCTAGAGATAGTTCGGCAGGGGAGACCCAGTACTTC.

In this sample, this clonotype turned up many times. The germline gene is not matched at one end of the junction; a read error may be the cause. V is TRBV7-9 and J is TRBJ2-4, with unresolved D. Germline V gene lookup returns CDR1 SEHNR and CDR2 FQNEAQ (reference sequence). The CDR3 covers 12 residues. The CDR3 nucleotides are TGTGCCAGCAGCTTAGCCCAAAACATTCAGTACTTC. Translating gives CASSLAQNIQYF.

This clonotype was picked up many times. At one end, the junction sequence differs from germline, possibly due to a read error. The chain carries TRBV4-1 and TRBJ2-7; TRBD2 is a possible D gene (5 bases). The CDR3 is 13 residues long. Germline CDR1 is MGHRA and CDR2 is YSYEKL. The chain's CDR3 is CASSQDDYPERYF. The DNA of the CDR3 is TGCGCCAGCAGCCAAGATGACTACCCGGAGCGGTACTTC.

V usage is TRBV9 and J usage is TRBJ2-1, with TRBD2 identical over 9 bases. Trimming cost V 3 bases and J 4 bases; bases outside gene matches: 14. The CDR3 is 18 amino acids. The germline V gene encodes CDR1 SGDLS and CDR2 YYNGEE. The CDR3 DNA sequence: TGTGCCAGCAGCGAGGGACTAGCCGGGCCCCGGGTGTACAATGAGCAGTTCTTC. It codes for CASSEGLAGPRVYNEQFF.

CDR3 amino acids: CASSSQGAEETQYF. DNA of the CDR3: TGTGCCAGCAGCTCGCAGGGGGCCGAGGAGACCCAGTACTTC. The rearrangement links TRBV27 to TRBJ2-5, with 8 bases fitting TRBD1. The CDR3 spans 14 residues. CDR1 MNHEY and CDR2 SMNVEV come from the germline V gene (reference sequence). The trim removed 6 bases at V and 5 bases at J, leaving 8 bases unmatched.

The V and J genes are TRBV29-1 and TRBJ2-5; 8 bases fit TRBD2. CDR1 is SQVTM, CDR2 ANQGSEA, per germline. The CDR3 loop spans 12 amino acids. Trimming removed 4 bases from V and 11 bases from J; junction bases left unmatched: 9. CDR3 residues: CSVGGGRSEQYF. The CDR3, as DNA: TGCAGCGTTGGCGGGGGGCGAAGTGAGCAGTACTTC. Complete variable domain (other parts from reference TRBV29-1 and TRBJ2-5): SAVISQKPSRDICQRGTSLTIQCQVDSQVTMMFWYRQQPGQSLTLIATANQGSEATYESGFVIDKFPISRPNLTFSTLTVSNMSPEDSSIYLCSVGGGRSEQYFGPGTRLLVL.

This clonotype appeared a few times. CDR3 protein: CASSSGIQSDTEAFF. The CDR3 nucleotides read TGTGCCAGCAGTTCCGGAATACAGTCGGACACTGAAGCTTTCTTT. The V gene is TRBV28, the J gene TRBJ1-1; D gene uncertain. The CDR3 runs 15 residues. In germline, CDR1 is MDHEN, CDR2 SYDVKM. V was cut by 4 bases and J by 3 bases, with 15 bases left in between.

The chain links TRBV6-5 to TRBJ2-2; TRBD2 agrees at 11 bases. The CDR3 spans 18 residues. V was clipped by 4 bases and J by 1 base; unmatched bases: 8. Germline CDR1 and CDR2: MNHEY and SVGAGI. CDR3: CASSSPLLAGVNTGELFF. The CDR3 nucleotides are TGTGCCAGCAGTTCCCCTTTACTAGCGGGGGTGAACACCGGGGAGCTGTTTTTT.

This clonotype was counted many times. The gene calls are TRBV27 and TRBJ2-7; 8 bases fit TRBD2. CDR1 and CDR2 (germline): MNHEY, SMNVEV (reference sequence). This CDR3 comprises 15 residues. Trimming cost V 2 bases and J 2 bases; bases outside gene matches: 5. This CDR3 reads CASSLRGGLTYEQYF. The CDR3 DNA is TGTGCCAGCAGTTTACGGGGGGGGCTCACCTACGAGCAGTACTTC.

This chain connects TRBV6-5 to TRBJ2-2; D is uncertain. The CDR3 has 16 residues. Germline lookup yields CDR1 MNHEY and CDR2 SVGAGI. Trimming took off 0 bases at V and 3 bases at J, with 11 bases between the two ends. The CDR3 DNA sequence: TGTGCCAGCAGTTACTCGACGGCTGGCGACACCGGGGAGCTGTTTTTT. Its translation: CASSYSTAGDTGELFF.

This clonotype was counted a few times. The gene calls are TRBV20-1 and TRBJ1-2; 7 positions match TRBD1. The V segment lost 8 bases and the J segment 8 bases; nucleotides outside the gene matches: 11. CDR3 length equals 12 residues. Per germline, CDR1 DFQATT and CDR2 SNEGSKA (reference sequence). The CDR3 region has the DNA TGCAGTTGGGTGTTCGGGGACAGCGGCTACACCTTC. This sequence encodes CSWVFGDSGYTF.

V usage is TRBV20-1 and J usage is TRBJ2-3, with a possible D match to TRBD2 (7 bases). Trimming pared 4 bases from V and 6 bases from J, leaving 17 bases between. The CDR3 spans 14 residues. Per the germline V gene, CDR1 is DFQATT and CDR2 is SNEGSKA (reference sequence). The CDR3 here is CSATAPGGPDTQYF. DNA for the CDR3: TGCAGTGCTACGGCCCCCGGGGGGCCGGATACGCAGTATTTT.

This clonotype was detected once. CDR3 in amino acids: CASSPPLGGGLETQYF. CDR3 DNA sequence: TGTGCCAGCAGCCCCCCGTTAGGGGGAGGGCTCGAGACCCAGTACTTC. The J gene is TRBJ2-5, the V gene TRBV21-1; the table's D gene call, TRBD2, was not cross checked with the DNA. TRBV21-1 counts as a pseudogene. The CDR3 contains 16 residues.

The chain links TRBV4-1 to TRBJ1-6; 7 bases align to TRBD1. This CDR3 has 18 amino acids. Losses at the gene ends were 4 bases for V and 10 bases for J; bases not matched to a gene: 19. The germline CDR1 and CDR2 sequences are MGHRA and YSYEKL. The CDR3 DNA is TGCGCCAGCAGCCCTCGGGAGTGGGAGACAGGGATAGGGTCACCCCTCCACTTT. Translating it yields CASSPREWETGIGSPLHF.

The V and J genes are TRBV28 and TRBJ2-5; a possible D gene is TRBD1 (7 bases). Trimming took 6 bases from V and 5 from J, leaving 19 bases between them. Germline-derived CDR1 and CDR2 are MDHEN and SYDVKM. This CDR3 is built from 15 residues. As DNA, the CDR3 is TGTGCCAGCAGCCAAAATCAGGGGGGAGTCGAGACCCAGTACTTC. The encoded protein is CASSQNQGGVETQYF.

In its sample, this clonotype was seen a few times. The chain is built from TRBV6-1 and TRBJ1-3; 8 bases fit TRBD1. The CDR3 covers 17 residues. CDR1 is MNHNS and CDR2 is SASEGT in the germline V gene. J gave up 0 bases and V 6 bases, and 10 bases lay outside the gene matches. CDR3 bases: TGTGCCAGCAGCGAACGGGGGACAGGTTACTCTGGAAACACCATATATTTT. Residues: CASSERGTGYSGNTIYF.

The chain's CDR3 is CASRGTGNTDTQYF. CDR3 in DNA: TGTGCCAGCAGAGGGACAGGGAACACAGATACGCAGTATTTT. The gene calls are TRBV12-3 or TRBV12-4 and TRBJ2-3, with TRBD1 matching 9 bases. Trimming removed 6 bases from V and 2 bases from J; junction bases left unmatched: 3. CDR3 length equals 14 residues.

The genes are TRBV14 and TRBJ1-1; D may be TRBD1 (6 bases). V dropped 1 base and J dropped 6 bases, with 18 bases sitting between them. The germline CDR1 and CDR2 sequences are SGHDN and FVKESK. The CDR3 sequence is 16 residues long. The CDR3 nucleotides are TGTGCCAGCAGCCAAGTAGGGGGGCACCTTGGAGCTGAAGCTTTCTTT. Protein sequence: CASSQVGGHLGAEAFF.

The chain combines TRBV6-1 with TRBJ2-1; 11 bases agree with TRBD2. This CDR3 region has 15 residues. The J segment lost 8 bases and the V segment lost 7 bases, leaving 10 bases of the junction unmatched. Germline lookup yields CDR1 MNHNS and CDR2 SASEGT. The CDR3 sequence: CASKVVAGGPYEQFF. The CDR3 DNA reads as TGTGCCAGCAAGGTCGTAGCGGGAGGGCCCTATGAGCAGTTCTTC.

This clonotype was counted between two and nine times. The chain is built from TRBV6-5 and TRBJ1-3; 7 bases line up with TRBD1. CDR3 size: 16 residues. The V and J ends lost 4 bases and 1 base, in that order; junction bases with no gene match: 7. Germline CDR1 MNHEY, CDR2 SVGAGI. CDR3 sequence (DNA): TGTGCCAGCAGTTTTTCCGGGACAGAGTCTGGAAACACCATATATTTT. Residues: CASSFSGTESGNTIYF.

The J gene is TRBJ1-3, the V gene TRBV11-3, with D possibly being TRBD1 (6 bases). Per germline, CDR1 SGHNT and CDR2 YENEEA. V was trimmed by 5 bases and J by 2 bases, leaving 13 bases between them. This CDR3 contains 15 residues. As DNA, the CDR3 is TGTGCCAGCAGCCCGGACAGTCTACCTGGAAACACCATATATTTT. This gives the protein CASSPDSLPGNTIYF.